The 22 T cell receptor beta chains below were found in one sample sequenced in a study of CD8+ T cells in alopecia areata. The sequencing template was cDNA reverse transcribed from extracted RNA. Generated by immunoSEQ multiplex PCR, the TCRdb table keeps only in-frame clones and is missing some. This table has under 200,000 clones, roughly 60% appearing once. Treatment defined: oral pan-JAK inhibitor, 5-10 mg twice daily. This specimen was CD4+ T cells sorted from blood, taken at week 24, from a patient treated with tofacitinib. The receptors originated from a human donor with alopecia areata.

The chain has TRBV5-1 and TRBJ2-1; D is possibly TRBD2 (6 bases). The ends were cut back, 3 bases at V and 6 bases at J, with 16 bases in the middle. Germline lookup yields CDR1 SGHRS and CDR2 YFSETQ. This CDR3 comprises 15 residues. This chain's CDR3 is CASSSREPLSNEQFF. CDR3 DNA: TGCGCCAGCAGCTCCCGGGAGCCGCTTAGCAATGAGCAGTTCTTC.

The rearrangement joins TRBV29-1 to TRBJ2-7; TRBD2 agrees at 7 bases. Germline CDR1 is SQVTM and CDR2 is ANQGSEA. The length of the CDR3 is 11 residues. Trimming removed 5 bases from V and 2 bases from J; junction bases left unmatched: 0. CDR3 coding DNA: TGCAGCGTTCGGGGGGCCTACGAGCAGTACTTC. Translating gives CSVRGAYEQYF.

The chain links TRBV7-8 to TRBJ1-1; 9 bases fit TRBD1. The CDR3 has 15 amino acids. Looked up from germline, CDR1 is SGHVS and CDR2 is FQNEAQ. V dropped 5 bases and J dropped 3; count of bases not matched to a gene: 7. The CDR3 nucleotides are TGTGCCAGCAGCGCCCAACAGGGGGCGCACACTGAAGCTTTCTTT. Encoded protein: CASSAQQGAHTEAFF.

The chain uses TRBV18 and TRBJ2-2; tentative D call: TRBD1 (5 bases). The CDR3 is 14 amino acids. The V gene's germline CDR1 is KGHSH and CDR2 LQKENI. V was trimmed by 0 bases and J by 5 bases, leaving 7 bases between them. The CDR3 spells CASSPPAGTGELFF. The CDR3 nucleotides read TGTGCCAGCTCACCACCAGCAGGGACCGGGGAGCTGTTTTTT.

This clone came up a few times. At the DNA level, this CDR3 is encoded by other sequences in the same sample as well. The rearrangement uses TRBV30 and TRBJ1-2, with D unclear. The germline CDR1 and CDR2 sequences are GTSNPN and SVGIG (reference sequence). The ends were cut back, 0 bases at V and 6 bases at J, with 11 bases in the middle. The CDR3 has 13 residues. CDR3 DNA sequence: TGTGCCTGGAGTGTTACCGGACGGGATGGCTACACCTTC. It translates to CAWSVTGRDGYTF. Complete variable domain (other parts from reference TRBV30 and TRBJ1-2): SQTIHQWPATLVQPVGSPLSLECTVEGTSNPNLYWYRQAAGRGLQLLFYSVGIGQISSEVPQNLSASRPQDRQFILSSKKLLLSDSGFYLCAWSVTGRDGYTFGSGTRLTVV.

J is TRBJ2-1 and V is TRBV5-8; 10 nucleotides agree with TRBD1. CDR3 size: 17 residues. Germline V gives CDR1 SGHTS, CDR2 YDEGEE. V lost 4 bases and J lost 5; bases outside the gene matches: 12. CDR3 sequence: CASSNSKTGGVNNEQFF. In DNA form, the CDR3 reads TGTGCCAGCAGCAACTCAAAGACAGGGGGCGTTAACAATGAGCAGTTCTTC.

The chain's CDR3 is CASSQAAASAQTQYF. As DNA, the CDR3 is TGCGCCAGCAGCCAAGCAGCCGCATCAGCTCAGACGCAGTATTTT. The chain carries TRBV4-1 and TRBJ2-3; the D is unclear. The length of the CDR3 is 15 residues. The V end lost 1 base, the J end lost 9 bases, and 17 bases lay between the germline ends. CDR1 is MGHRA, CDR2 YSYEKL, per germline.

V is TRBV5-1 and J is TRBJ2-7; maybe TRBD2 (5 bases). CDR1 is SGHRS, CDR2 YFSETQ, per germline. This CDR3 is 13 amino acids long. V was trimmed by 5 bases and J by 7 bases, leaving 16 bases between them. The DNA for the CDR3 is TGCGCCAGCAGTCGCCAGTCCTCGGGGGAGCAGTACTTC. Protein product: CASSRQSSGEQYF.

CDR3 DNA: TGTGCCAGCAGTGGGGGTCGCAATCAGCCCCAGCATTTT. Its protein is CASSGGRNQPQHF. V gene TRBV2 combines with J gene TRBJ1-5; D gene ambiguous. V lost 4 bases and J lost 2, with 6 bases in between. The germline V gene has CDR1 SNHLY and CDR2 FYNNEI. CDR3 length: 13 amino acids.

This chain links TRBV23-1 with TRBJ2-1; unclear D gene. TRBV23-1 is designated an ORF whose function remains uncertain. The length of the CDR3 is 17 residues. The V and J ends lost 3 bases and 3 bases respectively, with 18 bases between them. The CDR3 region is CASSQLAGLVLYNEQFF. In DNA, the CDR3 is TGCGCCAGCAGTCAGTTGGCTGGGCTAGTCCTCTACAATGAGCAGTTCTTC.

V and J are TRBV7-9 and TRBJ2-5; 8 nucleotides line up with TRBD2. The V and J ends lost 3 bases and 0 bases, in that order; junction bases with no gene match: 6. Germline CDR1 is SEHNR and CDR2 is FQNEAQ (reference sequence). This CDR3 region has 16 residues. In DNA form, the CDR3 reads TGTGCCAGCAGCTTCTGGACACTAGCGGACCAAGAGACCCAGTACTTC. The encoded protein is CASSFWTLADQETQYF.

CDR3 protein: CASRTLKVPPLTEAFF. The CDR3 coding sequence is TGTGCCAGCAGGACCCTTAAGGTTCCCCCTCTCACTGAAGCTTTCTTT. The chain links TRBV28 to TRBJ1-1; D is unresolved. The CDR3 sequence is 16 residues long. Germline CDR1 MDHEN, CDR2 SYDVKM. V was pared by 6 bases and J by 4 bases, with 21 bases between.

The rearrangement joins TRBV11-2 to TRBJ2-5; D ambiguous. The CDR3 is 12 residues long. The V end lost 2 bases, the J end lost 5 bases, and 6 bases lay between the germline ends. The germline CDR1 and CDR2 sequences are SGHAT and FQNNGV. The CDR3 loop reads CASSLLTETQYF. The CDR3 DNA is TGTGCCAGCAGCTTATTGACGGAGACCCAGTACTTC.

This clone was observed a handful of times. The chain couples TRBV4-1 to TRBJ2-4, with 7 bases that match TRBD1. Per the germline V gene, CDR1 is MGHRA and CDR2 is YSYEKL. The CDR3 sequence is 17 residues long. V lost 4 bases, J lost 2 bases, and 11 bases stayed unmatched. This CDR3 reads CASSPGPPTGPKNIQYF. Here the CDR3 DNA reads TGCGCCAGCAGCCCGGGACCCCCGACAGGGCCCAAAAACATTCAGTACTTC.

A note on this clone: This sample includes further DNA sequences coding for the same CDR3. V gene TRBV29-1 combines with J gene TRBJ1-5; the D is unclear. Deletions cut 6 bases from V and 3 bases from J, with 9 bases between. CDR1 and CDR2 (germline): SQVTM, ANQGSEA. This CDR3 spans 12 amino acids. For the CDR3, the DNA is TGCAGCGTGGGCAGCTACAATCAGCCCCAGCATTTT. It encodes CSVGSYNQPQHF.

The CDR3 coding sequence is TGCAGCGTTGAATTTATGGGGGGCTACACCTTC. Its protein product is CSVEFMGGYTF. The chain couples TRBV29-1 to TRBJ1-2; D gene unclear. Germline V gene sequence: CDR1 SQVTM, CDR2 ANQGSEA. CDR3 length: 11 amino acids. The germline V and J ends were trimmed by 2 bases and 8 bases, with 9 bases remaining between them. Full variable domain (outside the CDR3, taken from reference TRBV29-1 and TRBJ1-2): SAVISQKPSRDICQRGTSLTIQCQVDSQVTMMFWYRQQPGQSLTLIATANQGSEATYESGFVIDKFPISRPNLTFSTLTVSNMSPEDSSIYLCSVEFMGGYTFGSGTRLTVV.

This clone was seen a few times. The chain employs TRBV29-1 and TRBJ2-7; 7 positions agree with TRBD1. With 6 bases clipped from V and 3 bases from J, the junction kept 11 bases outside the gene matches. CDR3 length equals 14 residues. Germline V gene data show CDR1 as SQVTM and CDR2 as ANQGSEA. DNA for the CDR3: TGCAGCGTCGCCCAAGACAGGGTTGACTACGAGCAGTACTTC. Residues: CSVAQDRVDYEQYF.

DNA for the CDR3: TGTGCCTGGGACCGCATCTGGACTGAAGCTTTCTTT. Protein: CAWDRIWTEAFF. The chain combines TRBV30 with TRBJ1-1, with D uncertain. Germline V lookup: CDR1 GTSNPN, CDR2 SVGIG (reference sequence). V lost 5 bases to trimming and J lost 5 bases, with 12 bases between them. The CDR3 extends over 12 amino acids.

The chain combines TRBV25-1 with TRBJ2-7; TRBD2 might be the D (5 bases). The V and J ends lost 7 bases and 0 bases respectively, with 13 bases between them. The CDR3 is 14 residues long. CDR1 and CDR2 (germline): MGHDK, SYGVNS. CDR3 DNA sequence: TGTGCCAGCACGGGGAGCCTTATCTCCTACGAGCAGTACTTC. Translating gives CASTGSLISYEQYF.

This chain uses TRBV2 with TRBJ2-1, with D tentatively TRBD1 (6 bases). V was trimmed by 4 bases and J by 2 bases, leaving 15 bases between them. Germline V CDR1 and CDR2: SNHLY, FYNNEI. The CDR3 runs to 16 residues. CDR3 coding DNA: TGTGCCAGCAGTGGGGGCAGGGGTTATACCTACAATGAGCAGTTCTTC. Amino acids: CASSGGRGYTYNEQFF.

This clone occurred a few times. V gene TRBV14 combines with J gene TRBJ2-4; maybe TRBD2 (6 bases). Germline V gene data show CDR1 as SGHDN and CDR2 as FVKESK. V lost 1 base and J lost 8, with 6 bases in between. The CDR3 covers 12 residues. In nucleotides, the CDR3 is TGTGCCAGCAGCCAAGGGGGGGACATTCAGTACTTC. Translated, it gives CASSQGGDIQYF.

Only one count was recorded for this clone. V gene TRBV29-1 combines with J gene TRBJ2-2; TRBD2 might be the D (5 bases). The V end lost 4 bases, the J end lost 4 bases, and 13 bases lay between the germline ends. Per germline, CDR1 SQVTM and CDR2 ANQGSEA. The CDR3 loop spans 14 amino acids. Written as DNA, the CDR3 is TGCAGCGTTGGAGGGCAGGTCCTCACCGGGGAGCTGTTTTTT. Its translation is CSVGGQVLTGELFF.